This TCR beta chain was retrieved from a study of glioma-infiltrating T cells. Study-level results: Non-neoplastic patients had below-expected tissue-blood divergence, while all gliomas exceeded expectation. Tissue and blood shared very few CDR3 sequences.

This clonotype has a count of ten or more. Its antigen is still unknown. Germline CDR1 reads KGHSH; CDR2 reads LQKENI. The CDR3 length is 14 residues. V was clipped by 6 bases and J by 5 bases; unmatched bases: 1. Amplification of TCR alpha and beta CDR3 regions from RNA used iRepertoire nested multiplex PCR. For one-step reverse transcription and amplification, about 90-450 ng of tissue mRNA or PBMC total RNA was used. Each CDR3 protein is one row after TCRdb ran MiXCR on the multiplex PCR reads. The table includes 100,000 to 150,000 distinct CDR3 sequences, around 23% detected once. This sequence was found in a human donor with low-grade glioma or glioblastoma, undergoing nonglioma brain surgery, or in good health (not recorded which). The sample consisted of glioma tissue, nonneoplastic brain tissue, or PBMCs (not recorded which). The chain joins TRBV18 to TRBJ1-6; TRBD1 matches 10 bases. CDR3 loop: CASSGTGDNSPLHF. The CDR3 bases are TGTGCCAGCTCGGGGACAGGGGATAATTCACCCCTCCACTTT.